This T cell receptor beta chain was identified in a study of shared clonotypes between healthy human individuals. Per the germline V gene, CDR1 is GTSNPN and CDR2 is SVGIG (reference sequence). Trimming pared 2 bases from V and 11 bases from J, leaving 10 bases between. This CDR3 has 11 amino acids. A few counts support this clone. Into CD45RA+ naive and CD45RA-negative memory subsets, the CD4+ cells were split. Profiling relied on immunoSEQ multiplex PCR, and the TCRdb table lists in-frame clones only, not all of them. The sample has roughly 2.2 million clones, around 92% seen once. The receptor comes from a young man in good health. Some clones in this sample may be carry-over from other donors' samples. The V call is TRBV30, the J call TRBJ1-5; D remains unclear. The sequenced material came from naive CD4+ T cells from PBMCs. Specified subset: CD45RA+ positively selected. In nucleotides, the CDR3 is TGTGCCTGGAGTAGGGCAGGAGCCCAGCATTTT. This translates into CAWSRAGAQHF. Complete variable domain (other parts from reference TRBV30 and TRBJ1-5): SQTIHQWPATLVQPVGSPLSLECTVEGTSNPNLYWYRQAAGRGLQLLFYSVGIGQISSEVPQNLSASRPQDRQFILSSKKLLLSDSGFYLCAWSRAGAQHFGDGTRLSIL.